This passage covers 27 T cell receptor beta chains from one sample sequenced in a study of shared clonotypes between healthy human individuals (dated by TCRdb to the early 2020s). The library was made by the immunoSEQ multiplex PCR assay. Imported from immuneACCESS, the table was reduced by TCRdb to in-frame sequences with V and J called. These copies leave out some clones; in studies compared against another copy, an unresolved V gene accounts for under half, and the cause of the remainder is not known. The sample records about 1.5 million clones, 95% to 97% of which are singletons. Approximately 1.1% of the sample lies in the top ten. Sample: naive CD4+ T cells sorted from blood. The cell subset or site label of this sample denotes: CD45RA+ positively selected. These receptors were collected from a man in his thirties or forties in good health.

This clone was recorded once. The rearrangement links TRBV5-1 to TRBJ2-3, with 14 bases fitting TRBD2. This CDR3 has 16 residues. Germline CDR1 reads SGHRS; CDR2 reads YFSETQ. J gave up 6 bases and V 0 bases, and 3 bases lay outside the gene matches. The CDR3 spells CASSLEGLAGVDTQYF. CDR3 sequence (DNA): TGCGCCAGCAGCTTGGAGGGACTAGCGGGAGTGGATACGCAGTATTTT.

The CDR3 is CASSSGTSLYEQYF. Here the CDR3 DNA reads TGTGCCAGCAGCTCCGGGACTAGCCTTTACGAGCAGTACTTC. This chain links TRBV5-6 with TRBJ2-7; 9 bases are a match to TRBD2. CDR1 and CDR2 (germline): SGHDT, YYEEEE. Trimming removed 3 bases from V and 4 bases from J; junction bases left unmatched: 5. The CDR3 has 14 residues. The complete variable domain, with remaining parts taken from reference TRBV5-6 and TRBJ2-7, reads DAGVTQSPTHLIKTRGQQVTLRCSPKSGHDTVSWYQQALGQGPQFIFQYYEEEERQRGNFPDRFSGHQFPNYSSELNVNALLLGDSALYLCASSSGTSLYEQYFGPGTRLTVT.

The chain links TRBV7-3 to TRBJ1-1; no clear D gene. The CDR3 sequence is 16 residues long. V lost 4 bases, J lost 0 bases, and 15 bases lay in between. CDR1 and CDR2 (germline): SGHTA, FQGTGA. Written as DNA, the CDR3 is TGTGCCAGCAGCTCGTTCGGGCGAGTGATGAACACTGAAGCTTTCTTT. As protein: CASSSFGRVMNTEAFF.

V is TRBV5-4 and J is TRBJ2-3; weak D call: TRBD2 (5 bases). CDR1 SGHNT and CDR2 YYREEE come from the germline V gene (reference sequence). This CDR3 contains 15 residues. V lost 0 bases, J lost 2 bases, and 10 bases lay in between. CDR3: CASSLEAGHTDTQYF. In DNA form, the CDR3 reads TGTGCCAGCAGCTTGGAGGCGGGCCACACAGATACGCAGTATTTT.

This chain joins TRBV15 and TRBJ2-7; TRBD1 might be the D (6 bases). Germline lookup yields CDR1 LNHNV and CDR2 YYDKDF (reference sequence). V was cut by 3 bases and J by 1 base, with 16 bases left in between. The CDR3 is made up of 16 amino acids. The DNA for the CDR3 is TGTGCCACCAGCAGGACAGGTGGGGTAAAATCCTACGAGCAGTACTTC. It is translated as CATSRTGGVKSYEQYF.

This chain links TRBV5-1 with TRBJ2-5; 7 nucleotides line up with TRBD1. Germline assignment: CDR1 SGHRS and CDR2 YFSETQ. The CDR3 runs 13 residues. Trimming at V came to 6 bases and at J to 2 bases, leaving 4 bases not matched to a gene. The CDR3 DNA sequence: TGCGCCAGCAACGACAGGGATCAAGAGACCCAGTACTTC. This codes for CASNDRDQETQYF.

The CDR3: CASSTERGEQYF. The CDR3 DNA sequence: TGTGCCAGCAGTACGGAAAGGGGCGAGCAGTACTTC. The V call is TRBV2, the J call TRBJ2-7; possible D gene TRBD1, 5 bases. Germline CDR1 SNHLY, CDR2 FYNNEI. The CDR3 sequence is 12 residues long. Trimming shortened V by 5 bases and J by 6 bases, and 11 bases separated the two germline ends.

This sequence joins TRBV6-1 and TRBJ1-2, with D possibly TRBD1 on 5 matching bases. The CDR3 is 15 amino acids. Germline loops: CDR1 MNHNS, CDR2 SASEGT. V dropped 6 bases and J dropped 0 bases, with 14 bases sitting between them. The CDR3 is CASSAVGGSNYGYTF. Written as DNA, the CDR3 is TGTGCCAGCAGCGCAGTTGGGGGATCTAACTATGGCTACACCTTC.

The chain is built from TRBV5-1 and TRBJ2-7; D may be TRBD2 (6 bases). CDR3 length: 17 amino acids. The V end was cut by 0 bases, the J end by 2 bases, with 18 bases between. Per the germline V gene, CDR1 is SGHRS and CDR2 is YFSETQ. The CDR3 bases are TGCGCCAGCAGCTTGGGCCTCAGGGTGGGGGGAACCTACGAGCAGTACTTC. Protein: CASSLGLRVGGTYEQYF.

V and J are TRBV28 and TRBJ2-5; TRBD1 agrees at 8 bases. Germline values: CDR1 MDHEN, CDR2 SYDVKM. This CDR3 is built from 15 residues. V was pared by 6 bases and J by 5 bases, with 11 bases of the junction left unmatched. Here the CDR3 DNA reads TGTGCCAGCAGCCCCCGACAGGGGCGTGCGGAGACCCAGTACTTC. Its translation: CASSPRQGRAETQYF.

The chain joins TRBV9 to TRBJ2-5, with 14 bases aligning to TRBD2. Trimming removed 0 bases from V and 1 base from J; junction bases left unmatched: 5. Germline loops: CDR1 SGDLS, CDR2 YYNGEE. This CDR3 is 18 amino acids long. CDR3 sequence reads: CASSVAAGTSGGQETQYF. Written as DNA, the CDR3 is TGTGCCAGCAGCGTAGCGGCCGGGACTAGCGGGGGCCAAGAGACCCAGTACTTC.

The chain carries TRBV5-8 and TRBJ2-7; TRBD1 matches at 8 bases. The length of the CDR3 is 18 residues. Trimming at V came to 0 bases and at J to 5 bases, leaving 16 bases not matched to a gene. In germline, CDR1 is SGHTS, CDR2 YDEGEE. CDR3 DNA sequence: TGTGCCAGCAGCTTGGGCTTTGGGGACAGGCGATACCTCCACGAGCAGTACTTC. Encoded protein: CASSLGFGDRRYLHEQYF.

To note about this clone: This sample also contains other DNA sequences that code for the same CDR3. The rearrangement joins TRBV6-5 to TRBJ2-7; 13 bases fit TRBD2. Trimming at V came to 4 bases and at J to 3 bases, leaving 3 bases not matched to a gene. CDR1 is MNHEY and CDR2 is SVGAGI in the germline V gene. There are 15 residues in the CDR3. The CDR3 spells CASSSRLAGGYEQYF. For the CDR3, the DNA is TGTGCCAGCAGTTCCAGACTAGCGGGAGGCTACGAGCAGTACTTC.

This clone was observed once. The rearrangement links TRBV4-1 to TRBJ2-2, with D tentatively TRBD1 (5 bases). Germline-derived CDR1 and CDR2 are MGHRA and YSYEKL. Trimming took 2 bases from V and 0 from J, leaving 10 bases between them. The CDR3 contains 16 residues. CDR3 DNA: TGCGCCAGCAGCCAACGTTGGACATCGAACACCGGGGAGCTGTTTTTT. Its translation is CASSQRWTSNTGELFF.

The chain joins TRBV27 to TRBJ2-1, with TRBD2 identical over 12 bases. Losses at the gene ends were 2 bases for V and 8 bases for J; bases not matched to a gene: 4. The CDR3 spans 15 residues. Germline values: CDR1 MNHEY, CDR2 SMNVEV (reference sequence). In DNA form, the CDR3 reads TGTGCCAGCAGTTTAGGGGCTAGCGGGAGGGATGAGCAGTTCTTC. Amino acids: CASSLGASGRDEQFF.

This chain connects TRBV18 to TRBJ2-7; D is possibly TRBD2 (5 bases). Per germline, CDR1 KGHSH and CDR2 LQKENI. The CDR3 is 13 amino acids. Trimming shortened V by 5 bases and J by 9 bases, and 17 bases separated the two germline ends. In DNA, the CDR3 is TGTGCCAGCTCAGACCGGGAACCACCGAGGCAGTACTTC. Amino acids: CASSDREPPRQYF.

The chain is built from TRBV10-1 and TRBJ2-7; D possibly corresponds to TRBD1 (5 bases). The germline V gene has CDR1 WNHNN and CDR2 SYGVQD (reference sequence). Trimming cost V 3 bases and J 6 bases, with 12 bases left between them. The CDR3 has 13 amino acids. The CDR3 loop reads CASSEVLRGEQYF. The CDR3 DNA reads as TGCGCCAGCAGTGAAGTCCTAAGGGGCGAGCAGTACTTC.

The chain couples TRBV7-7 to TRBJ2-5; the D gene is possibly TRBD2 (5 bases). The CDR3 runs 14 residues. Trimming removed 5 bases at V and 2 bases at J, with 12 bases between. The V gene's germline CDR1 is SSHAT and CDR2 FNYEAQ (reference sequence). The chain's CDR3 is CASSTRLAQETQYF. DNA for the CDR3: TGTGCCAGCAGCACCCGGCTAGCACAAGAGACCCAGTACTTC.

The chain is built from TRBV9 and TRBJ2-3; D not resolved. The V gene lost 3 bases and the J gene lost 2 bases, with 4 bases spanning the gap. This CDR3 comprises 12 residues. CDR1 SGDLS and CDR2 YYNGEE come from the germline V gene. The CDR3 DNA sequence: TGTGCCAGCAGCGGGAACACAGATACGCAGTATTTT. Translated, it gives CASSGNTDTQYF. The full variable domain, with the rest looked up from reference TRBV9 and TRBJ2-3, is DSGVTQTPKHLITATGQRVTLRCSPRSGDLSVYWYQQSLDQGLQFLIQYYNGEERAKGNILERFSAQQFPDLHSELNLSSLELGDSALYFCASSGNTDTQYFGPGTRLTVL.

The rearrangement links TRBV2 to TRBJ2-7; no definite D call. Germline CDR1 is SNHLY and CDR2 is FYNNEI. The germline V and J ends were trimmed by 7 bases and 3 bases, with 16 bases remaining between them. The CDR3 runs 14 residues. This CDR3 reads CASKLTIQNYEQYF. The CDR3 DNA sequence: TGTGCCAGCAAATTAACCATCCAAAACTACGAGCAGTACTTC. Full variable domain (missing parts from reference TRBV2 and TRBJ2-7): EPEVTQTPSHQVTQMGQEVILRCVPISNHLYFYWYRQILGQKVEFLVSFYNNEISEKSEIFDDQFSVERPDGSNFTLKIRSTKLEDSAMYFCASKLTIQNYEQYFGPGTRLTVT.

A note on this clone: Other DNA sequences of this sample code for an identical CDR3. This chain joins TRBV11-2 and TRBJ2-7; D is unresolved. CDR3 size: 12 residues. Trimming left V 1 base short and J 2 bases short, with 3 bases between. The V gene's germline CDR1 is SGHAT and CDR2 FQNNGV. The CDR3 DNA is TGTGCCAGCAGCTTAGTACCCTACGAGCAGTACTTC. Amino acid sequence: CASSLVPYEQYF.

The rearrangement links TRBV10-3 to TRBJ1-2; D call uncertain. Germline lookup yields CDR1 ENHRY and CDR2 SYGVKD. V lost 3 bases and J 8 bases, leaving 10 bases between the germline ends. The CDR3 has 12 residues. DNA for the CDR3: TGTGCCATCAGTGAATACGACCAGGGCTACACCTTC. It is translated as CAISEYDQGYTF.

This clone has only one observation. The CDR3 loop is CASSPLAGGGTDTQYF. CDR3 in DNA: TGTGCCAGCAGCCCACTAGCGGGAGGAGGCACAGATACGCAGTATTTT. The chain links TRBV7-2 to TRBJ2-3; 12 positions agree with TRBD2. V trimming: 5 bases; J trimming: 1 base; junction bases outside the gene matches: 4. The CDR3 consists of 16 residues. Germline-derived CDR1 and CDR2 are SGHTA and FQGNSA.

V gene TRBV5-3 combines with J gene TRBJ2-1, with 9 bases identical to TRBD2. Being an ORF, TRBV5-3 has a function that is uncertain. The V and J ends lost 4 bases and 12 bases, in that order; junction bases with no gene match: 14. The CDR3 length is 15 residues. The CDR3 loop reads CARSLTSGGFIVQFF. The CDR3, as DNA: TGTGCCAGAAGCCTGACTAGCGGAGGATTCATTGTGCAGTTCTTC.

The CDR3 is CASSLVARAGGSYEQYF. The CDR3 region has the DNA TGTGCCAGCAGCTTAGTAGCGAGGGCAGGTGGCTCCTACGAGCAGTACTTC. V and J are TRBV11-2 and TRBJ2-7, with TRBD2 as a possible D gene (5 bases). V gave up 1 base and J gave up 0 bases, with 16 bases separating them. There are 17 residues in the CDR3. Germline values: CDR1 SGHAT, CDR2 FQNNGV.

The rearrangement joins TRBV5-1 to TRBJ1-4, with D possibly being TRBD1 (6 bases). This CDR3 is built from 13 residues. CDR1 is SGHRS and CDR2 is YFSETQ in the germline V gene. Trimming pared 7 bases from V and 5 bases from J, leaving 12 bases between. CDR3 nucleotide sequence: TGCGCCAGCTGCGTAACAGGGAATGAAAAACTGTTTTTT. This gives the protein CASCVTGNEKLFF.

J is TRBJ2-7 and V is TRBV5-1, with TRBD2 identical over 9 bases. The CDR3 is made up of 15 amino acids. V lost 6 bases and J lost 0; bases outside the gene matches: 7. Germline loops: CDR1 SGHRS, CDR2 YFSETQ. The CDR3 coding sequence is TGCGCCAGCAACAAAGATAGCGGGGGCTCCTACGAGCAGTACTTC. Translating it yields CASNKDSGGSYEQYF.